This T cell receptor beta chain was identified during a study of T-cell reconstitution after alpha-beta-depleted transplantation in children. This clonotype was observed at least ten times. It was with unique molecular identifiers that the TCRbeta library was prepared. TCRdb analysed the PCR reads with MiXCR anew, one entry per CDR3 protein. The data show approximately 350,000 distinct CDR3 sequences, about an eighth seen once. V was clipped by 6 bases and J by 4 bases, with 15 bases between them. This CDR3 is built from 14 residues. CDR1 WSHSY and CDR2 SAAADI come from the germline V gene. This sequence was found in a human donor who donated a stem cell graft to a child with Fanconi anemia. The chain uses TRBV10-2 and TRBJ2-5; no firm D call. The sequenced sample was PBMCs, obtained from the stem cell graft. DNA for the CDR3: TGCGCCAGCAGCGTGACTGGGTATAGAGAGACCCAGTACTTC. Its protein is CASSVTGYRETQYF.